This T cell receptor beta chain is from a study of T cell changes during pregnancy in multiple sclerosis. Data came from immunoSEQ multiplex PCR; TCRdb stores just in-frame clones and leaves some out. The sample lists 35,000 to 50,000 clones; approximately 91% were seen once. V lost 2 bases to trimming and J lost 5 bases, with 16 bases between them. Germline lookup yields CDR1 SGHDN and CDR2 FVKESK. The CDR3 has 15 amino acids. Material: PBMCs (not recorded whether the cells were cultured). The receptor was derived from a female donor with multiple sclerosis, enrolled in a pregnancy study. This rearrangement joins TRBV14 to TRBJ2-7, with D maybe TRBD1 (6 bases). The CDR3 DNA reads as TGTGCCAGCAGCCAAAAAGTAGGGGGTAGGAACGAGCAGTACTTC. This sequence encodes CASSQKVGGRNEQYF.